One T cell receptor (beta chain) is described in this entry. CDR3 length: 12 amino acids. With 3 bases removed from V and 5 bases from J, the gap between germline ends came to 8 bases. Germline loops: CDR1 MNHEY, CDR2 SMNVEV (reference sequence). As handled by the study authors: Using reference gene primer amplification, nucleated cell counts were estimated. This table comes from immunoSEQ multiplex PCR, and its TCRdb copy is limited to in-frame clones, with some not included. V and J calls and clone size are as listed in that table; D and trimming were resolved from the DNA. Found here are approximately 220,000 clones, approximately 90% of them singletons; the top ten hold approximately 0.7%. These data come from a study of blood T cell repertoires in COVID-19. Study-level background: Donors in the United States, Italy and Spain gave samples during acute or convalescent COVID-19.

The genes are TRBV27 and TRBJ2-7; no clear D gene. Sequencing input: peripheral blood. The receptor was derived from a man in his forties with acute or convalescent COVID-19. The CDR3 here is CASSFNNHEQYF. In nucleotides, the CDR3 is TGTGCCAGCAGTTTCAACAACCACGAGCAGTACTTC.